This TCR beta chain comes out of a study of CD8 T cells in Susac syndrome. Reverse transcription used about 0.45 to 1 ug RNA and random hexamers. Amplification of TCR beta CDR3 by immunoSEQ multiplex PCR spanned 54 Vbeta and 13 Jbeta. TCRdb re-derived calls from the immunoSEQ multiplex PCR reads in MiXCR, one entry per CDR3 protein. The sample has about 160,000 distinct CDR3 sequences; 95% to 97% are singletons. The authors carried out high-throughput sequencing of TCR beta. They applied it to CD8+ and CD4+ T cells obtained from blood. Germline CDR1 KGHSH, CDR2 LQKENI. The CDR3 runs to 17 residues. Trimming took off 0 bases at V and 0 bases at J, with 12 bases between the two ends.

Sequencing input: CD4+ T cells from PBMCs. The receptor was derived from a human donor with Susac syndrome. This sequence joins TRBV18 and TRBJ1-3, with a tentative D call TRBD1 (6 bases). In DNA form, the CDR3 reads TGTGCCAGCTCACCACCGGCAGGGGCCGTCTCTGGAAACACCATATATTTT. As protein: CASSPPAGAVSGNTIYF.